This passage covers 12 T cell receptor beta chains from one sample sequenced in a study of cytomegalovirus exposure and HLA in healthy donors. The PCR used 60 Vbeta and 13 Jbeta primers. Assay: immunoSEQ multiplex PCR; the TCRdb copy retains only in-frame clones and omits some. The profile shows more than 100,000 clones, 80% of them singletons. The sample taken for sequencing was PBMCs. The receptor source for this set is a female donor in good health and CMV-seropositive.

The chain couples TRBV18 to TRBJ1-4; 7 positions match TRBD1. V lost 4 bases and J lost 2; bases outside the gene matches: 7. CDR1 KGHSH and CDR2 LQKENI come from the germline V gene. The CDR3 is 16 amino acids. The CDR3 DNA reads TGTGCCAGCTCACGGGGACAGTCGATGACTAATGAAAAACTGTTTTTT. Translating it yields CASSRGQSMTNEKLFF.

This sequence joins TRBV28 and TRBJ2-1, with a weak D call TRBD1 (7 bases). Germline CDR1 is MDHEN and CDR2 is SYDVKM. The V end lost 7 bases, the J end lost 4 bases, and 11 bases lay between the germline ends. The CDR3 is 13 amino acids. The CDR3: CASIPGGYNEQFF. The CDR3 DNA reads as TGTGCCAGCATCCCAGGGGGGTACAATGAGCAGTTCTTC.

V is TRBV21-1 and J is TRBJ2-7; the D segment call TRBD2 is taken from the table without a DNA check. TRBV21-1 is described as a pseudogene. CDR3 length equals 12 residues. The CDR3 protein is CASSKERYEQYF. In DNA, the CDR3 is TGTGCCAGCAGCAAAGAACGGTACGAGCAGTACTTC.

V usage is TRBV9 and J usage is TRBJ1-5; tentatively, D is TRBD1 (5 bases). Between the trimmed V and J ends, which lost 4 bases and 3 bases, there was a span of 14 bases. The CDR3 runs 15 residues. Germline V CDR1 and CDR2: SGDLS, YYNGEE. DNA for the CDR3: TGTGCCAGCAGCCTTTGGGGGGATCCCAATCAGCCCCAGCATTTT. Encoded protein: CASSLWGDPNQPQHF.

The chain employs TRBV5-6 and TRBJ2-5; weak D call: TRBD2 (6 bases). Germline V lookup: CDR1 SGHDT, CDR2 YYEEEE. The V and J ends lost 0 bases and 5 bases respectively, with 17 bases between them. The CDR3 sequence is 16 residues long. The CDR3 bases are TGTGCCAGCAGCTTGGTTTCGCGGCGGGGCCTGGAGACCCAGTACTTC. The encoded protein is CASSLVSRRGLETQYF.

The chain combines TRBV5-1 with TRBJ2-1; 10 nucleotides line up with TRBD2. CDR3 length: 16 residues. Germline values: CDR1 SGHRS, CDR2 YFSETQ. With 5 bases clipped from V and 8 bases from J, the junction kept 13 bases outside the gene matches. The CDR3 protein is CASSPSAGGLGDEQFF. Written as DNA, the CDR3 is TGCGCCAGCAGTCCCTCAGCGGGGGGGCTGGGTGATGAGCAGTTCTTC.

The chain recombines TRBV6-1 with TRBJ2-1; perhaps TRBD2 as D (5 bases). Germline CDR1 MNHNS, CDR2 SASEGT. This CDR3 has 14 amino acids. V lost 4 bases and J 5 bases, leaving 12 bases between the germline ends. CDR3 DNA: TGTGCCAGCAGTGTCAACTGGGGAGACAATGAGCAGTTCTTC. Residues: CASSVNWGDNEQFF.

V and J are TRBV5-4 and TRBJ1-3, with D hard to call. Germline V gives CDR1 SGHNT, CDR2 YYREEE (reference sequence). The V and J ends lost 0 bases and 0 bases respectively, with 10 bases between them. The CDR3 totals 16 residues. CDR3 loop: CASSLVTGFSGNTIYF. CDR3 sequence (DNA): TGTGCCAGCAGCTTGGTAACTGGTTTCTCTGGAAACACCATATATTTT. Full variable domain (outside the CDR3, taken from reference TRBV5-4 and TRBJ1-3): ETGVTQSPTHLIKTRGQQVTLRCSSQSGHNTVSWYQQALGQGPQFIFQYYREEENGRGNFPPRFSGLQFPNYSSELNVNALELDDSALYLCASSLVTGFSGNTIYFGEGSWLTVV.

The genes are TRBV28 and TRBJ2-7, with a tentative D call TRBD1 (6 bases). Germline V lookup: CDR1 MDHEN, CDR2 SYDVKM. Trimming shortened V by 3 bases and J by 6 bases, and 12 bases separated the two germline ends. The CDR3 covers 13 residues. CDR3 loop: CASSFADRSEQYF. CDR3 nucleotide sequence: TGTGCCAGCAGTTTCGCCGACAGGTCCGAGCAGTACTTC.

The J gene is TRBJ1-6, the V gene TRBV7-3; D call uncertain. V dropped 2 bases and J dropped 10 bases, with 12 bases sitting between them. This CDR3 contains 14 residues. Germline-derived CDR1 and CDR2 are SGHTA and FQGTGA. The CDR3 here is CASSLDTFNSPLHF. For the CDR3, the DNA is TGTGCCAGCAGCTTAGACACCTTTAACTCACCCCTCCACTTT.

This clone appeared a few times. This sequence joins TRBV6-1 and TRBJ1-6; D might be TRBD1 (5 bases). The germline V gene encodes CDR1 MNHNS and CDR2 SASEGT. The CDR3 loop spans 14 amino acids. V lost 4 bases and J lost 10, with 14 bases in between. The CDR3 DNA reads as TGTGCCAGCAGTGTGCCAGGGTCATGGTCACCCCTCCACTTT. It specifies CASSVPGSWSPLHF.

This clone was seen only once. V gene TRBV19 combines with J gene TRBJ1-1, with D maybe TRBD1 (6 bases). Germline V gives CDR1 LNHDA, CDR2 SQIVND (reference sequence). The CDR3 consists of 14 residues. The V and J ends lost 2 bases and 9 bases respectively, with 16 bases between them. CDR3 amino acids: CASSIRDTYRQAFF. The CDR3 coding sequence is TGTGCCAGTAGTATAAGGGACACCTACAGACAAGCTTTCTTT.